The text below deals with one T cell receptor (beta chain). Its antigen remains unknown. These data are taken from a study of immune cell composition in non-small cell lung cancer. Study observations and caveats: No significant correlation existed between pack-years smoked and tumour clonality.

Libraries were prepared by immunoSEQ multiplex PCR; TCRdb keeps only in-frame clonotypes and omits some of them. The table lists approximately 15,000 clones, around 85% of them singletons, with approximately 12% in the top ten. Germline V gene sequence: CDR1 SGHRS, CDR2 YFSETQ. The trim removed 3 bases at V and 10 bases at J, leaving 8 bases unmatched. CDR3 length: 14 residues. The sequence was collected from a human donor with non-small cell lung cancer. The gene calls are TRBV5-1 and TRBJ1-4; 8 nucleotides align to TRBD1. The sample comprised lung tumor tissue. CDR3 DNA: TGCGCCAGCAGCTCGACAGGGGACCATAGAAAACTGTTTTTT. This encodes CASSSTGDHRKLFF.